A selection of T cell receptor beta chains follows, all from one sample in a study of blood T cells in healthy people across ages. One entry per CDR3 protein, called by TCRdb with MiXCR from the 5' RACE reads. This sample has hundreds of thousands of distinct CDR3 sequences, with 29% found just once. The source material was blood. These receptors originate from a woman aged 80 or over in good health. CDR3s include the opening cysteine and the closing phenylalanine or tryptophan. The order of the fields is J gene, V gene, D gene, clone size, CDR3 DNA, CDR3 protein. The D gene is left open where the match is weak. Expanded clones are given a class, and other clones once, few, many or no size at all.

>TRBJ2-5|TRBV30|-|-
TGTGCCTGGAGTGTAGGGGGGAACCAAGAGACCCAGTACTTC
CAWSVGGNQETQYF
>TRBJ2-1|TRBV6-6|-|-
TGTGCCAGCAGCCGGACGGATGAGCAGTTCTTC
CASSRTDEQFF
>TRBJ1-4|TRBV6-6|-|few
TGTGCCAGCAGAGACACAGGCACGGCAACTAATGAAAAACTGTTTTTT
CASRDTGTATNEKLFF
>TRBJ2-7|TRBV6-2/TRBV6-3|-|once
TGTGCCAGCAGTAGACGGACTATCGGGGGGCTTAGCTCCTACGAGCAGTACTTC
CASSRRTIGGLSSYEQYF
>TRBJ2-1|TRBV7-8|TRBD2|many
TGTGCCAGCAGCTTAGACCCCCCGTCCCTAGCGGGGGACAATGAGCAGTTCTTC
CASSLDPPSLAGDNEQFF
>TRBJ1-4|TRBV7-9|TRBD1|few
TGTGCCAGCAGCAAGGGACAGGGCCGGAGTCAACTGTTTTTT
CASSKGQGRSQLFF
>TRBJ2-5|TRBV6-5|-|many
TGTGCCAGCAGGGAGACCCAAGAGACCCAGTACTTC
CASRETQETQYF
>TRBJ1-2|TRBV12-3/TRBV12-4|TRBD1|few
TGTGCCAGCAGTTTGGCCGGGACACAGGGGGCGAACGGCTACACCTTC
CASSLAGTQGANGYTF
>TRBJ1-5|TRBV29-1|TRBD1|many
TGCAGCGTTGAGGGACAGATCAACAATCAGCCCCAGCATTTT
CSVEGQINNQPQHF
>TRBJ1-4|TRBV28|-|-
TGTGCCAGCAGTTTTATAGGGGGTGACGAAAAACTGTTTTTT
CASSFIGGDEKLFF
>TRBJ1-2|TRBV19|-|many
TGTGCCAGTACTCGCGGGACAAAAAATAGCTTTAACTATGGCTACACCTTC
CASTRGTKNSFNYGYTF
>TRBJ1-6|TRBV4-3|-|many
TGCGCCAGCAGCCAAGTTACAGCGAGTTATAATTCACCCCTCCACTTT
CASSQVTASYNSPLHF
>TRBJ2-2|TRBV7-2|-|few
TGTGCCAGCAGCCCACGCCAGACTCTTAACACCGGGGAGCTGTTTTTT
CASSPRQTLNTGELFF
>TRBJ1-2|TRBV5-1|TRBD1|few
TGCGCCAGCAGCTTGGTAGCTCGGGACAGCAGGATATCCATCGCGTTCTATGGCTACACCTTC
CASSLVARDSRISIAFYGYTF
>TRBJ2-3|TRBV7-2|TRBD2|few
TGTGCCAGCAGCCGACACCCTGGGCGGGGGGACACAGATACGCAGTATTTT
CASSRHPGRGDTDTQYF
>TRBJ2-7|TRBV6-2/TRBV6-3|TRBD1|many
TGTGCCAGCAGAGCGACAGGGGTCAAGGATGAGCAGTACTTC
CASRATGVKDEQYF
>TRBJ1-2|TRBV20-1|-|once
-
CSASQSNYYGCTF
>TRBJ2-5|TRBV29-1|TRBD1|-
TGCAGCGGGACAGGTTACGAAGAGACCCAGTACTTC
CSGTGYEETQYF
>TRBJ1-1|TRBV29-1|-|many
TGCAGCGTTAGGGGTCCGGATACGAAAGCTTTCTTT
CSVRGPDTKAFF
>TRBJ1-1|TRBV7-2|TRBD1|-
TGTGCCAGCAGCCGCTCACAGGGGCCAGACACTGAAGCTTTCTTT
CASSRSQGPDTEAFF
>TRBJ1-4|TRBV12-3/TRBV12-4|-|once
TGTGCCACCCGCCCAGGGGTCGTTAATGAAAAACTGTTTTTT
CATRPGVVNEKLFF
>TRBJ1-1|TRBV6-2/TRBV6-3|-|few
TGTGCCAGCAACTACGGACGCATGATGAACACTGAAGCTTTCTTT
CASNYGRMMNTEAFF
>TRBJ1-5|TRBV6-6|-|-
TGTGCCAGCAGGACAGGTCAAAGCAATCAGCCCCAGCATTTT
CASRTGQSNQPQHF
>TRBJ1-2|TRBV12-3/TRBV12-4|TRBD1|-
TGTGCCAGCAGATATGCGTTCGGACAGGGGGCGGGCGGCTACACCTTC
CASRYAFGQGAGGYTF
>TRBJ2-3|TRBV7-2|-|many
TGTGCCAGCGGTTCCACAGATACGCAGTATTTT
CASGSTDTQYF
>TRBJ2-5|TRBV28|-|few
TGTGCCAGCAGTAGTCCTAAGGTCGCGAGGGAGACCCAGTACTTC
CASSSPKVARETQYF
>TRBJ2-2|TRBV4-3|TRBD1|-
TGCGCCAGCAGCCAAGATCCTGGGACAGGGAACACCGGGGAGCTGTTTTTT
CASSQDPGTGNTGELFF
>TRBJ1-4|TRBV7-9|-|-
TGTGCCAGCAGCTTAGTGGCTTTGGATGAAAAACTGTTTTTT
CASSLVALDEKLFF
>TRBJ2-5|TRBV6-6|TRBD1|-
TGTGTCAGCAGACAGGGTTCGAAAGAGACCCAGTACTTC
CVSRQGSKETQYF
>TRBJ2-7|TRBV12-3/TRBV12-4|-|many
TGTGCCAGCAGTGAGACACCCTCTCTGGCCGAGCAGTACTTC
CASSETPSLAEQYF
>TRBJ1-2|TRBV11-2|-|-
TGTGCCAGCAGGCGGCAGGGACGGAACTATGGCTACACCTTC
CASRRQGRNYGYTF
>TRBJ1-1|TRBV12-3/TRBV12-4|-|-
TGTGCCAGCAGCTTTGGGCGGGGAGACACTGAAGCTTTCTTT
CASSFGRGDTEAFF
>TRBJ2-5|TRBV5-5|-|many
TGTGCCAGCAGCTTGGTTGGGGATTTGGAGACCCAGTACTTC
CASSLVGDLETQYF
>TRBJ2-2|TRBV5-4|-|few
TGTGCCAGCAGCAAGACAGTCTCGAACACCGGGGAGCTGTTTTTT
CASSKTVSNTGELFF
>TRBJ1-2|TRBV12-3/TRBV12-4|-|many
TGTGCCAGCAGTATGGCGGGTATATCTAACTATGGCTACACCTTC
CASSMAGISNYGYTF
>TRBJ2-7|TRBV20-1|TRBD2|many
TGCAGTGCTCAGGGAGGGACCTACTCCTACGAGCAGTACTTC
CSAQGGTYSYEQYF
>TRBJ1-5|TRBV28|-|few
TGTGCCAGCAGCTCGGATTATAGCAATCAGCCCCAGCATTTT
CASSSDYSNQPQHF
>TRBJ1-2|TRBV5-1|-|many
TGCGCCAGCAGCTTGAATGCAGGCAACTATGGCTACACCTTC
CASSLNAGNYGYTF
>TRBJ2-5|TRBV7-2|TRBD2|few
TGTGCCAGCAGCTTAGTAGGCCTAGCGGGGGGAGAGACCCAGTACTTC
CASSLVGLAGGETQYF
>TRBJ2-3|TRBV12-3/TRBV12-4|-|few
TGTGCCAGCAGAGTGAGCGCAGATGCGCAGTATTTT
CASRVSADAQYF
>TRBJ2-7|TRBV4-3|TRBD1|many
TGCGCCAGCAGCCAAGGGGACAGGTTAAACTACGAGCAGTACTTC
CASSQGDRLNYEQYF
>TRBJ2-3|TRBV5-1|-|many
TGCGCCAGCAGCGGGACAAACACAGATACGCAGTATTTT
CASSGTNTDTQYF
>TRBJ2-4|TRBV6-2/TRBV6-3|-|many
TGTGCCAGCAGTTACCTTGATGGGAATCGACGGCCGCGGCACATTCAGTACTTC
CASSYLDGNRRPRHIQYF
>TRBJ2-7|TRBV6-1|TRBD2|-
TGTGTCAGCAGTGAAGCGGGGAACTACGAGCAGTACTTC
CVSSEAGNYEQYF
>TRBJ2-1|TRBV12-3/TRBV12-4|-|-
TGTGCCAGCAGTCCCGGACTGCCCGTCTTTGAGCAGTTCTTC
CASSPGLPVFEQFF
>TRBJ2-5|TRBV5-1|TRBD1|many
TGCGCCAGCGGTTGGGAGACAGGGGGGAAGACCCAGTACTTC
CASGWETGGKTQYF
>TRBJ1-5|TRBV12-3/TRBV12-4|-|many
TGTGCCAGCAGTTCCGGGCTTGGAGGGAGCCAGCCCCAGCATTTT
CASSSGLGGSQPQHF
>TRBJ1-1|TRBV15|TRBD1|many
TGTGCCACCAGCAGACAGGACAGGGCCCCTGAAGCTTTCTTT
CATSRQDRAPEAFF